The 15 T cell receptor beta chains below all came from one sample that was sequenced in a study of CD8+ T cells in alopecia areata. Sequencing templates came from extracted RNA that was reverse transcribed into cDNA. TCRdb's copy holds only in-frame clones and misses some; the assay was immunoSEQ multiplex PCR. This sample has 130,000 to 150,000 clones; 82% occur once, and the top ten carry around a quarter. As to treatment: oral pan-JAK inhibitor, 5-10 mg twice daily. The sequencing here drew on CD8+ T cells sorted from blood, taken at week 4, from a patient treated with tofacitinib. Receptors originate from a human donor with alopecia areata.

Written as DNA, the CDR3 is TGTGCCAGCAGCCTTACTAGCGGGGGTTACAATGAGCAGTTCTTC. This translates into CASSLTSGGYNEQFF. The chain carries TRBV7-3 and TRBJ2-1, with TRBD2 identical over 11 bases. Trimming removed 5 bases from V and 4 bases from J; junction bases left unmatched: 4. This CDR3 has 15 residues. Germline V gives CDR1 SGHTA, CDR2 FQGTGA.

This chain connects TRBV7-9 to TRBJ2-5, with TRBD1 matching over 7 bases. The junction had 5 bases not matched to a gene; V was cut back by 5 bases and J by 2 bases. The CDR3 extends over 14 amino acids. CDR1 is SEHNR, CDR2 FQNEAQ, per germline (reference sequence). In DNA form, the CDR3 reads TGTGCCAGCAGCCAACGGGACAGTCAAGAGACCCAGTACTTC. Its protein product is CASSQRDSQETQYF.

This chain joins TRBV4-2 and TRBJ1-1, with a tentative D call TRBD1 (5 bases). Trimming stripped 2 bases from V and 3 bases from J, with 10 bases between. Per the germline V gene, CDR1 is LGHNA and CDR2 is YNFKEQ. The CDR3 is 14 residues long. The CDR3 coding sequence is TGTGCCAGCAGCCAACTCGTAGGGGACACTGAAGCTTTCTTT. Protein: CASSQLVGDTEAFF.

The chain couples TRBV13 to TRBJ2-5, with TRBD1 matching 9 bases. Trimming at V came to 2 bases and at J to 5 bases, leaving 6 bases not matched to a gene. Germline CDR1 PRHDT, CDR2 FYEKMQ (reference sequence). This CDR3 has 15 amino acids. In nucleotides, the CDR3 is TGTGCCAGCAGCTTATCCGGACAGGGGATGGAGACCCAGTACTTC. This codes for CASSLSGQGMETQYF.

This chain links TRBV29-1 with TRBJ2-5, with D unclear. Deletions cut 2 bases from V and 3 bases from J, with 7 bases between. The CDR3 has 12 residues. Germline CDR1 reads SQVTM; CDR2 reads ANQGSEA. The CDR3 loop reads CSVEWSEETQYF. The CDR3, as DNA: TGCAGCGTTGAATGGTCCGAAGAGACCCAGTACTTC. Combining the CDR3 with reference TRBV29-1 and TRBJ2-5 gives the whole variable domain SAVISQKPSRDICQRGTSLTIQCQVDSQVTMMFWYRQQPGQSLTLIATANQGSEATYESGFVIDKFPISRPNLTFSTLTVSNMSPEDSSIYLCSVEWSEETQYFGPGTRLLVL.

The chain carries TRBV29-1 and TRBJ2-2; D is undetermined. Per germline, CDR1 SQVTM and CDR2 ANQGSEA. The CDR3 totals 14 residues. With 4 bases removed from V and 2 bases from J, the gap between germline ends came to 11 bases. This CDR3 reads CSVGHTINTGELFF. The CDR3 nucleotides are TGCAGCGTTGGTCATACCATAAACACCGGGGAGCTGTTTTTT.

This clone was recorded a few times. This chain connects TRBV7-9 to TRBJ2-2; D is possibly TRBD2 (6 bases). The V and J ends lost 5 bases and 8 bases respectively, with 12 bases between them. The CDR3 covers 13 residues. Germline-derived CDR1 and CDR2 are SEHNR and FQNEAQ (reference sequence). CDR3 coding DNA: TGTGCCAGCAGCCTAGGGACTTCGGGGGAGCTGTTTTTT. This codes for CASSLGTSGELFF.

This clone was picked up a small number of times. This rearrangement joins TRBV7-2 to TRBJ2-3; no definite D call. The CDR3 has 14 residues. The germline CDR1 and CDR2 sequences are SGHTA and FQGNSA. V gave up 1 base and J gave up 3 bases, with 8 bases separating them. In DNA form, the CDR3 reads TGTGCCAGCAGCTTAGAAGGCAAAACAGATACGCAGTATTTT. Amino acid sequence: CASSLEGKTDTQYF. The whole variable domain, filled in from reference TRBV7-2 and TRBJ2-3, reads GAGVSQSPSNKVTEKGKDVELRCDPISGHTALYWYRQSLGQGLEFLIYFQGNSAPDKSGLPSDRFSAERTGGSVSTLTIQRTQQEDSAVYLCASSLEGKTDTQYFGPGTRLTVL.

This clone turned up a few times. The rearrangement uses TRBV19 and TRBJ2-3; the D call may be TRBD1 or TRBD2 (5 bases each). Germline V gene lookup returns CDR1 LNHDA and CDR2 SQIVND (reference sequence). Trimming cost V 2 bases and J 3 bases, with 9 bases left between them. This CDR3 has 14 residues. In DNA, the CDR3 is TGTGCCAGTAGTATAAACGAGGGGACAGATACGCAGTATTTT. Residues: CASSINEGTDTQYF.

The chain carries TRBV6-5 and TRBJ2-7; unclear D gene. The CDR3 spans 14 residues. V lost 6 bases and J 1 base, leaving 13 bases between the germline ends. Germline loops: CDR1 MNHEY, CDR2 SVGAGI. The CDR3, as DNA: TGTGCCAGCAGCCGTCGTCTCTCATCCTACGAGCAGTACTTC. It codes for CASSRRLSSYEQYF.

The chain couples TRBV11-2 to TRBJ2-7; 7 positions agree with TRBD1. This CDR3 spans 15 amino acids. Unmatched junction bases numbered 10, after V lost 6 bases and J lost 2 bases. Germline lookup yields CDR1 SGHAT and CDR2 FQNNGV. The CDR3 spells CASRRQGSPTYEQYF. The CDR3 DNA is TGTGCCAGCAGGAGACAGGGTTCCCCAACCTACGAGCAGTACTTC.

J is TRBJ2-5 and V is TRBV10-3; possibly TRBD2 for D (6 bases). CDR3 size: 15 residues. In germline, CDR1 is ENHRY, CDR2 SYGVKD. The V gene lost 3 bases and the J gene lost 1 base, with 12 bases spanning the gap. CDR3: CAISDSGDFQETQYF. The DNA of the CDR3 is TGTGCCATCAGTGACTCGGGGGACTTCCAAGAGACCCAGTACTTC.

This clone was detected only once. The chain employs TRBV7-9 and TRBJ2-5, with D hard to call. V was shortened by 4 bases and J by 0 bases, with 18 bases between the two germline ends. Looked up from germline, CDR1 is SEHNR and CDR2 is FQNEAQ (reference sequence). The CDR3 runs to 17 residues. The CDR3 reads CASSSSSLGDDQETQYF. DNA for the CDR3: TGTGCCAGCAGCTCCAGTTCCCTTGGAGATGACCAAGAGACCCAGTACTTC.

This clone has more than one count but fewer than ten. This chain connects TRBV5-4 to TRBJ2-2, with a possible D match to TRBD1 (5 bases). CDR3 length equals 13 residues. CDR1 and CDR2 (germline): SGHNT, YYREEE (reference sequence). V dropped 5 bases and J dropped 6 bases, with 11 bases sitting between them. In nucleotides, the CDR3 is TGTGCCAGCAGAACTGCAGGGTCCGGGGAGCTGTTTTTT. Amino acids: CASRTAGSGELFF.

The CDR3 nucleotides read TGTGCCAGCAGCTTTGGGCCTTCCTGGGAGACCCAGTACTTC. Its protein product is CASSFGPSWETQYF. This chain joins TRBV7-9 and TRBJ2-5; D gene ambiguous. V was trimmed by 3 bases and J by 5 bases, leaving 13 bases between them. The CDR3 is 14 amino acids. The germline gives CDR1 SEHNR, CDR2 FQNEAQ (reference sequence). Using reference TRBV7-9 and TRBJ2-5 for the parts outside the CDR3, the full variable domain is DTGVSQNPRHKITKRGQNVTFRCDPISEHNRLYWYRQTLGQGPEFLTYFQNEAQLEKSRLLSDRFSAERPKGSFSTLEIQRTEQGDSAMYLCASSFGPSWETQYFGPGTRLLVL.